One and the same sample provided the 31 T cell receptor beta chains below, sequenced in a study of blood T cell repertoires in COVID-19. The data were produced by immunoSEQ multiplex PCR, yet TCRdb's version contains in-frame clones alone and is incomplete. The repertoire has 100,000 to 150,000 clones, roughly 86% of them found once; the top ten carry approximately 4%. Sequenced material: peripheral blood. The receptors come from a woman aged 60 to 75 with acute or convalescent COVID-19.

The V and J genes are TRBV29-1 and TRBJ2-3, with 7 bases fitting TRBD2. The CDR3 has 13 amino acids. Germline V gene sequence: CDR1 SQVTM, CDR2 ANQGSEA. Losses at the gene ends were 3 bases for V and 3 bases for J; bases not matched to a gene: 3. DNA for the CDR3: TGCAGCGTTGAGGGGCGGGAGACAGATACGCAGTATTTT. It codes for CSVEGRETDTQYF.

This rearrangement joins TRBV5-4 to TRBJ2-1; D is possibly TRBD2 (5 bases). The CDR3 has 14 residues. Trimming shortened V by 3 bases and J by 7 bases, and 14 bases separated the two germline ends. Germline V gives CDR1 SGHNT, CDR2 YYREEE (reference sequence). The chain's CDR3 is CASSSEEGLNEQFF. CDR3 bases: TGTGCCAGCAGCTCGGAGGAAGGTTTGAATGAGCAGTTCTTC.

V gene TRBV7-9 combines with J gene TRBJ1-2, with D maybe TRBD1 (6 bases). CDR1 is SEHNR, CDR2 FQNEAQ, per germline (reference sequence). The V end lost 6 bases, the J end lost 4 bases, and 18 bases lay between the germline ends. There are 15 residues in the CDR3. The CDR3 DNA reads as TGTGCCAGCAGGGGGACCGAACAGGGTGGCTATGGCTACACCTTC. Amino acids: CASRGTEQGGYGYTF.

The chain links TRBV3-1 (or the pseudogene TRBV3-2) to TRBJ2-1; D might be TRBD1 (6 bases). V dropped 1 base and J dropped 15 bases, with 13 bases sitting between them. Per germline, CDR1 LGHDT and CDR2 YNNKEL (reference sequence). The CDR3 length is 12 residues. CDR3 sequence (DNA): TGTGCCAGCAGCCAAGGGGGGCGCTTTAGGTTCTTC. It yields the protein CASSQGGRFRFF.

The chain is built from TRBV19 and TRBJ1-3; D gene unclear. Per germline, CDR1 LNHDA and CDR2 SQIVND (reference sequence). V dropped 5 bases and J dropped 4 bases, with 18 bases sitting between them. This CDR3 contains 16 residues. In DNA form, the CDR3 reads TGTGCCAGTAGTGCTCTCGAGCGGGTGCGAGGAAACACCATATATTTT. This gives the protein CASSALERVRGNTIYF.

V and J are TRBV5-4 and TRBJ2-7; tentatively, D is TRBD2 (5 bases). The germline V gene has CDR1 SGHNT and CDR2 YYREEE (reference sequence). The CDR3 spans 19 residues. V was shortened by 2 bases and J by 2 bases, with 26 bases between the two germline ends. This chain's CDR3 is CASSFNLAGAREVPYEQYF. The CDR3 bases are TGTGCCAGCAGCTTTAACCTAGCAGGCGCTAGAGAAGTTCCCTACGAGCAGTACTTC.

V and J are TRBV5-1 and TRBJ2-2; 8 bases are a match to TRBD2. There are 15 residues in the CDR3. Germline trimming cut 1 base from V and 7 bases from J; bases unmatched to any gene: 6. CDR1 and CDR2 (germline): SGHRS, YFSETQ. The CDR3, as DNA: TGCGCCAGCAGCTTGAACCTAGCGGGTAGCGGGGAGCTGTTTTTT. Translating gives CASSLNLAGSGELFF.

The chain combines TRBV6-1 with TRBJ2-3, with 9 nucleotides matching TRBD1. The CDR3 contains 16 residues. Germline V gives CDR1 MNHNS, CDR2 SASEGT. Trimming at V came to 1 base and at J to 0 bases, leaving 2 bases not matched to a gene. The CDR3 DNA sequence: TGTGCCAGCAGTGAAGGGGGACAGGGTAGCACAGATACGCAGTATTTT. Its protein product is CASSEGGQGSTDTQYF.

CDR3 DNA: TGTGCCAGCAGCTCGGACAGTTATCAGCCCCAGCATTTT. Amino acid sequence: CASSSDSYQPQHF. The chain employs TRBV7-9 and TRBJ1-5; tentative D call: TRBD1 (6 bases). V lost 4 bases, J lost 5 bases, and 9 bases lay in between. CDR3 length equals 13 residues. From germline, CDR1 is SEHNR and CDR2 FQNEAQ (reference sequence).

The chain links TRBV30 to TRBJ1-3; D uncertain. Germline V lookup: CDR1 GTSNPN, CDR2 SVGIG (reference sequence). The CDR3 contains 16 residues. Trimming took off 5 bases at V and 3 bases at J, with 20 bases between the two ends. The chain's CDR3 is CAWGPPGAGVGNTIYF. The CDR3 nucleotides are TGTGCCTGGGGCCCCCCGGGAGCCGGGGTTGGAAACACCATATATTTT. Supplemented by reference TRBV30 and TRBJ1-3, the full variable domain reads SQTIHQWPATLVQPVGSPLSLECTVEGTSNPNLYWYRQAAGRGLQLLFYSVGIGQISSEVPQNLSASRPQDRQFILSSKKLLLSDSGFYLCAWGPPGAGVGNTIYFGEGSWLTVV.

The rearrangement links TRBV30 to TRBJ1-3, with 9 positions matching TRBD1. Germline CDR1 is GTSNPN and CDR2 is SVGIG (reference sequence). The J segment lost 5 bases and the V segment lost 0 bases, leaving 2 bases of the junction unmatched. The CDR3 has 14 amino acids. CDR3 in DNA: TGTGCCTGGAGTGTACAGGGGGCGAGAAACACCATATATTTT. Translating gives CAWSVQGARNTIYF.

This clone has only one observation. V and J are TRBV6-5 and TRBJ1-1, with unresolved D. The CDR3 runs to 14 residues. V gave up 2 bases and J gave up 1 base, with 8 bases separating them. CDR1 MNHEY and CDR2 SVGAGI come from the germline V gene. CDR3 bases: TGTGCCAGCAGTTACGCAGCGGGGAACACTGAAGCTTTCTTT. Protein sequence: CASSYAAGNTEAFF.

V gene TRBV6-9 combines with J gene TRBJ2-2; a possible D gene is TRBD1 (6 bases). CDR1 and CDR2 from the germline V gene are MNHGY and SVAAGI. V was trimmed by 8 bases and J by 4 bases, leaving 17 bases between them. The CDR3 runs 15 residues. CDR3 sequence: CASGAFTGSTGELFF. The CDR3 DNA follows: TGTGCCAGCGGCGCTTTCACAGGGAGCACCGGGGAGCTGTTTTTT.

This clone was seen only a few times. The chain recombines TRBV27 with TRBJ2-5; perhaps TRBD2 as D (6 bases). The CDR3 spans 14 residues. V lost 6 bases and J 2 bases, leaving 13 bases between the germline ends. Per the germline V gene, CDR1 is MNHEY and CDR2 is SMNVEV (reference sequence). CDR3 coding DNA: TGTGCCAGCAGCCGTGGGGGGAGACAAGAGACCCAGTACTTC. Its protein product is CASSRGGRQETQYF.

CDR3 residues: CASSGRGGANYGYTF. In DNA, the CDR3 is TGTGCCAGCAGTGGGAGGGGGGGAGCCAACTATGGCTACACCTTC. This chain uses TRBV2 with TRBJ1-2; TRBD1 might be the D (6 bases). The CDR3 spans 15 residues. In germline, CDR1 is SNHLY, CDR2 FYNNEI. The ends were cut back, 4 bases at V and 2 bases at J, with 14 bases in the middle.

This clone occurred once. J is TRBJ1-1 and V is TRBV19; 7 nucleotides agree with TRBD1. CDR1 is LNHDA and CDR2 is SQIVND in the germline V gene (reference sequence). This CDR3 has 16 residues. V lost 5 bases and J lost 2; bases outside the gene matches: 11. The CDR3 nucleotides read TGTGCCAGTAGTCCCACTACAGGGGTTCGCAACACTGAAGCTTTCTTT. Translated, it gives CASSPTTGVRNTEAFF.

This chain joins TRBV7-2 and TRBJ1-5; a possible D gene is TRBD1 (6 bases). The CDR3 extends over 12 amino acids. V was cut by 5 bases and J by 7 bases, with 9 bases left in between. CDR1 and CDR2 (germline): SGHTA, FQGNSA. The CDR3 nucleotides read TGTGCCAGCAGCCCAACAGGGCAGCCCCAGCATTTT. Protein product: CASSPTGQPQHF.

The table lists this clone with a count of one. The rearrangement uses TRBV7-8 and TRBJ2-5, with 13 bases identical to TRBD2. The V gene end was trimmed by 10 bases and the J gene end by 4 bases; junction bases not matched to a gene: 9. Germline V gives CDR1 SGHVS, CDR2 FQNEAQ. The CDR3 contains 15 residues. Here the CDR3 reads CATTTSGRRGETQYF. CDR3 in DNA: TGTGCCACCACGACTAGCGGGAGGAGGGGAGAGACCCAGTACTTC. Full variable domain (missing parts from reference TRBV7-8 and TRBJ2-5): GAGVSQSPRYKVAKRGQDVALRCDPISGHVSLFWYQQALGQGPEFLTYFQNEAQLDKSGLPSDRFFAERPEGSVSTLKIQRTQQEDSAVYLCATTTSGRRGETQYFGPGTRLLVL.

The sample holds one count of this clone. This rearrangement joins TRBV30 to TRBJ1-6; the D is unclear. The CDR3 is made up of 13 amino acids. Per germline, CDR1 GTSNPN and CDR2 SVGIG (reference sequence). V was shortened by 3 bases and J by 0 bases, with 3 bases between the two germline ends. CDR3 residues: CAWRSSYNSPLHF. The CDR3 region has the DNA TGTGCCTGGAGGAGCTCCTATAATTCACCCCTCCACTTT.

V gene TRBV6-5 combines with J gene TRBJ1-1; D uncertain. The CDR3 is made up of 14 amino acids. V was clipped by 8 bases and J by 7 bases, with 20 bases between them. The germline CDR1 and CDR2 sequences are MNHEY and SVGAGI. This CDR3 is CASRGLTGKVEAFF. The DNA for the CDR3 is TGTGCCAGCCGAGGGTTAACGGGGAAGGTTGAAGCTTTCTTT.

V and J are TRBV5-6 and TRBJ2-1; the match to TRBD2 covers 7 bases. This CDR3 has 17 amino acids. With V trimmed by 3 bases and J by 4 bases, 13 bases remained unmatched. CDR1 SGHDT and CDR2 YYEEEE come from the germline V gene. CDR3 region: CASSWLSLAGLYNEQFF. The CDR3 nucleotides read TGTGCCAGCAGCTGGCTCTCTTTAGCGGGTCTTTACAATGAGCAGTTCTTC. The full variable domain, with the rest looked up from reference TRBV5-6 and TRBJ2-1, is DAGVTQSPTHLIKTRGQQVTLRCSPKSGHDTVSWYQQALGQGPQFIFQYYEEEERQRGNFPDRFSGHQFPNYSSELNVNALLLGDSALYLCASSWLSLAGLYNEQFFGPGTRLTVL.

This chain joins TRBV6-1 and TRBJ2-4; TRBD2 might be the D (6 bases). From germline, CDR1 is MNHNS and CDR2 SASEGT. Deletions cut 2 bases from V and 3 bases from J, with 8 bases between. This CDR3 spans 14 amino acids. Written as DNA, the CDR3 is TGTGCCAGCAGTGAAACCGGGGGCAAAAACATTCAGTACTTC. Its translation: CASSETGGKNIQYF.

The rearrangement joins TRBV5-5 to TRBJ1-5; D is ambiguous. V dropped 1 base and J dropped 5 bases, with 4 bases sitting between them. Germline CDR1 and CDR2: SGHKS and YYEKEE (reference sequence). There are 12 residues in the CDR3. The CDR3 sequence: CASSLPDQPQHF. The CDR3 DNA sequence: TGTGCCAGCAGCTTGCCGGATCAGCCCCAGCATTTT.

The chain has TRBV20-1 and TRBJ2-1, with TRBD2 matching over 13 bases. The CDR3 has 14 residues. Germline V gene data show CDR1 as DFQATT and CDR2 as SNEGSKA (reference sequence). With 3 bases clipped from V and 8 bases from J, the junction kept 4 bases outside the gene matches. The CDR3 DNA reads TGCAGTGCTAGTAGGACTAGCGGGAGCGATGAGCAGTTCTTC. This codes for CSASRTSGSDEQFF.

This chain connects TRBV10-3 to TRBJ2-7, with TRBD1 identical over 9 bases. The germline CDR1 and CDR2 sequences are ENHRY and SYGVKD. The CDR3 runs 14 residues. V gave up 7 bases and J gave up 5 bases; unmatched junction bases: 9. The CDR3 is CAITPGQGIHEQYF. DNA for the CDR3: TGTGCCATCACCCCGGGACAGGGTATCCACGAGCAGTACTTC.

The chain couples TRBV7-9 to TRBJ1-2, with 8 positions matching TRBD1. CDR3 length equals 15 residues. Trimming at V came to 5 bases and at J to 3 bases, leaving 8 bases not matched to a gene. The germline gives CDR1 SEHNR, CDR2 FQNEAQ (reference sequence). CDR3 loop: CASSHLQGADYGYTF. The CDR3 DNA sequence: TGTGCCAGCAGCCATCTCCAGGGGGCTGACTATGGCTACACCTTC.

The chain recombines TRBV5-1 with TRBJ2-3; no clear D gene. Trimming removed 0 bases at V and 2 bases at J, with 10 bases between. The CDR3 sequence is 15 residues long. Germline loops: CDR1 SGHRS, CDR2 YFSETQ. The CDR3 spells CASSLVSRPTDTQYF. For the CDR3, the DNA is TGCGCCAGCAGCTTGGTTTCTAGACCCACAGATACGCAGTATTTT.

The rearrangement links TRBV15 to TRBJ2-2; tentatively, D is TRBD1 (6 bases). Between the trimmed V and J ends, which lost 8 bases and 1 base, there was a span of 11 bases. Per the germline V gene, CDR1 is LNHNV and CDR2 is YYDKDF (reference sequence). CDR3 length equals 14 residues. DNA for the CDR3: TGTGCCACCGACTCGACAGGGAACACCGGGGAGCTGTTTTTT. Its protein product is CATDSTGNTGELFF.

The chain is built from TRBV28 and TRBJ1-2; tentatively, D is TRBD1 (5 bases). Germline CDR1 is MDHEN and CDR2 is SYDVKM. Trimming pared 2 bases from V and 1 base from J, leaving 5 bases between. The CDR3 spans 13 residues. This CDR3 is CASSLDSNYGYTF. The CDR3 DNA sequence: TGTGCCAGCAGTTTAGACAGTAACTATGGCTACACCTTC.

The V and J genes are TRBV18 and TRBJ2-1; 11 bases align to TRBD2. CDR3 length: 17 amino acids. Germline V CDR1 and CDR2: KGHSH, LQKENI. Germline trimming cut 8 bases from V and 0 bases from J; bases unmatched to any gene: 9. CDR3 residues: CASEGLAETSSYNEQFF. The CDR3 region has the DNA TGTGCCAGCGAGGGACTAGCGGAGACGAGCTCCTACAATGAGCAGTTCTTC.

This sequence joins TRBV6-5 and TRBJ1-1; 8 bases are a match to TRBD1. This CDR3 comprises 14 residues. Germline lookup yields CDR1 MNHEY and CDR2 SVGAGI. Trimming took 6 bases from V and 1 from J; bases not matched to a gene: 4. The CDR3 DNA sequence: TGTGCCAGCAGCCGAGGACAGGGGAACACTGAAGCTTTCTTT. Translating it yields CASSRGQGNTEAFF.